Listed here is a single T cell receptor beta chain. Its target is unknown. The sample originates from a study of shared clonotypes between healthy human individuals. Using immunoSEQ multiplex PCR, the repertoire was profiled, and TCRdb retains in-frame clones only, with some absent. Among roughly 600,000 clones listed, 95% to 98% were seen once. Positively selected for CCR7, the CD45RO-negative cells used as naive CD8 cells excluded terminally differentiated effector memory CD45RA+ cells. Study-wide findings and caveats: Rarefaction exposed incomplete sorted-subset sequencing despite large depth.

V was pared by 8 bases and J by 2 bases, with 6 bases between. The CDR3 covers 12 residues. The V gene's germline CDR1 is WSHSY and CDR2 SAAADI. The source material was naive CD8+ T cells sorted from blood. The TCR comes from a man aged 25-40 years in good health. The chain is built from TRBV10-2 and TRBJ2-2; D remains ambiguous. CDR3 DNA: TGCGCCAGCCAAACAAACACCGGGGAGCTGTTTTTT. This codes for CASQTNTGELFF.